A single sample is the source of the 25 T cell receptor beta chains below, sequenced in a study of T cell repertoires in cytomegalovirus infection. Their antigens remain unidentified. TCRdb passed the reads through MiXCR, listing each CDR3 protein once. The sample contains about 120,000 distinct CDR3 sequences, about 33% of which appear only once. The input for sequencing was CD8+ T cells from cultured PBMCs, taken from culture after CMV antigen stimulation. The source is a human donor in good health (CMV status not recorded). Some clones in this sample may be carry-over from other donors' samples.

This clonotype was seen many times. The CDR3 loop is CASSSFSRKLFF. The CDR3 bases are TGTGCCAGCAGCTCTTTTAGCAGAAAACTGTTTTTT. The chain is built from TRBV7-6 and TRBJ1-4, with D unclear. The CDR3 totals 12 residues. Germline V gene sequence: CDR1 SGHVS, CDR2 FNYEAQ. V shed 4 bases and J shed 10 bases, with 10 bases lying between them. Looking up the rest from reference TRBV7-6 and TRBJ1-4 gives the full variable domain: GAGVSQSPRYKVTKRGQDVALRCDPISGHVSLYWYRQALGQGPEFLTYFNYEAQQDKSGLPNDRFSAERPEGSISTLTIQRTEQRDSAMYRCASSSFSRKLFFGSGTQLSVL.

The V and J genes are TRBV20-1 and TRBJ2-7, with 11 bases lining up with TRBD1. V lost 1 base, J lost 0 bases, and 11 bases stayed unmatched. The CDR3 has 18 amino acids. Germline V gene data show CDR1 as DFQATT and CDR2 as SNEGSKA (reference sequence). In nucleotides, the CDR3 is TGCAGTGCTAGAGGGATCGACCCCGGGACAGGGGGCTCCTACGAGCAGTACTTC. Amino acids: CSARGIDPGTGGSYEQYF.

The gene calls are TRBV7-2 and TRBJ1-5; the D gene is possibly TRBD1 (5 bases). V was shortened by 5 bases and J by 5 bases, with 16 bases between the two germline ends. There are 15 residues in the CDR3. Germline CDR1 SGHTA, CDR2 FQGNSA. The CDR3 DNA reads TGTGCCAGCAGCCCGGGGGAAGAGGCCTATCAGCCCCAGCATTTT. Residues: CASSPGEEAYQPQHF. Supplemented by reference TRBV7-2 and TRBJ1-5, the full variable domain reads GAGVSQSPSNKVTEKGKDVELRCDPISGHTALYWYRQSLGQGLEFLIYFQGNSAPDKSGLPSDRFSAERTGGSVSTLTIQRTQQEDSAVYLCASSPGEEAYQPQHFGDGTRLSIL.

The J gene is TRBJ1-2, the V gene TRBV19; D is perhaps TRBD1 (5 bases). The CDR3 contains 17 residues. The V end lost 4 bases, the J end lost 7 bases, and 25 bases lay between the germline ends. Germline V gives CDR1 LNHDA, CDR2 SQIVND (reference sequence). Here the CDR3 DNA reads TGTGCCAGTAGTAGATCGACCGGGACCCTTTTAGTCGGTGGCTACACCTTC. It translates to CASSRSTGTLLVGGYTF. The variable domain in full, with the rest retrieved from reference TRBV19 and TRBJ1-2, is DGGITQSPKYLFRKEGQNVTLSCEQNLNHDAMYWYRQDPGQGLRLIYYSQIVNDFQKGDIAEGYSVSREKKESFPLTVTSAQKNPTAFYLCASSRSTGTLLVGGYTFGSGTRLTVV.

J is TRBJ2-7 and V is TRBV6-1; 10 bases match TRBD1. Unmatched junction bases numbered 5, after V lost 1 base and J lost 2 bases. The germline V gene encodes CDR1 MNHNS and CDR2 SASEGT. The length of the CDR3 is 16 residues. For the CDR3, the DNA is TGTGCCAGCAGTGAAGTTGTGACAGGGGGCCCCTACGAGCAGTACTTC. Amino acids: CASSEVVTGGPYEQYF.

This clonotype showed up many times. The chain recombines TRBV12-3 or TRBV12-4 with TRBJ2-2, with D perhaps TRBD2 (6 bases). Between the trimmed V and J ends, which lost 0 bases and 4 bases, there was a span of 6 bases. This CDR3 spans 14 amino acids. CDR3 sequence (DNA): TGTGCCAGCAGTTTAGCGCGGGGCACCGGGGAGCTGTTTTTT. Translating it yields CASSLARGTGELFF.

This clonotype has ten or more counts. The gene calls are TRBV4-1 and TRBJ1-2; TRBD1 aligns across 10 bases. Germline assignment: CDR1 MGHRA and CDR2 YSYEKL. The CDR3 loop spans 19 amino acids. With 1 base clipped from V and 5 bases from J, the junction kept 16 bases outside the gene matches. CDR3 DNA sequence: TGCGCCAGCAGCCAAGTGCAAGGACAGGGGGATTCATTAATATATGGCTACACCTTC. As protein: CASSQVQGQGDSLIYGYTF.

The CDR3 DNA is TGCGCCAGCAGCCCGATACAGGGGCCTGGGGTAGATACGCAGTATTTT. Its translation: CASSPIQGPGVDTQYF. The V and J genes are TRBV5-1 and TRBJ2-3; 7 nucleotides agree with TRBD1. Germline V gene data show CDR1 as SGHRS and CDR2 as YFSETQ. J gave up 5 bases and V 4 bases, and 13 bases lay outside the gene matches. This CDR3 has 16 amino acids.

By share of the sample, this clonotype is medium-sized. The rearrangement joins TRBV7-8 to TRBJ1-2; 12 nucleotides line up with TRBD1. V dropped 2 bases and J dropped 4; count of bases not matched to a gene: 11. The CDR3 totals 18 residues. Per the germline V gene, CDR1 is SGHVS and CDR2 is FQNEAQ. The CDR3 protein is CASSLFGTGGLSGYGYTF. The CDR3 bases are TGTGCCAGCAGCTTATTCGGGACAGGGGGCCTTTCAGGCTATGGCTACACCTTC.

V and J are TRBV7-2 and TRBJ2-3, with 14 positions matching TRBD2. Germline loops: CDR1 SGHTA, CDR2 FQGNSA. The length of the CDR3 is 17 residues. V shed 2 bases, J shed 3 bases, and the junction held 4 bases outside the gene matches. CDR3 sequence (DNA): TGTGCCAGCAGCTTACGACTAGCGGGGGGGGGTACAGATACGCAGTATTTT. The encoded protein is CASSLRLAGGGTDTQYF.

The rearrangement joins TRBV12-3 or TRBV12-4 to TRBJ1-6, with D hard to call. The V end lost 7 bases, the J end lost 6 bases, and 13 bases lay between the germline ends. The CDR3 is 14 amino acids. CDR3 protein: CASTTEEGNSPLHF. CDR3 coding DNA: TGTGCCAGCACCACCGAGGAGGGTAATTCACCCCTCCACTTT.

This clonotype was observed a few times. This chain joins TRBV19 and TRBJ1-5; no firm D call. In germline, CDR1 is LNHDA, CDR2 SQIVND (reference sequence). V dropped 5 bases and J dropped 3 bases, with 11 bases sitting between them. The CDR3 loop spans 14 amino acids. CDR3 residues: CASSAHSTNQPQHF. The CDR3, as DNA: TGTGCCAGTAGTGCCCACAGCACCAATCAGCCCCAGCATTTT. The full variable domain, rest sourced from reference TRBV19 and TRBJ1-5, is DGGITQSPKYLFRKEGQNVTLSCEQNLNHDAMYWYRQDPGQGLRLIYYSQIVNDFQKGDIAEGYSVSREKKESFPLTVTSAQKNPTAFYLCASSAHSTNQPQHFGDGTRLSIL.

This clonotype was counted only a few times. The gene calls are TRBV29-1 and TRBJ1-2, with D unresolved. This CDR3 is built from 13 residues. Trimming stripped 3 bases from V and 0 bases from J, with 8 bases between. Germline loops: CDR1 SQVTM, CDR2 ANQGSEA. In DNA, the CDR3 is TGCAGCGTTGATCTTCTCACTAACTATGGCTACACCTTC. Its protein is CSVDLLTNYGYTF.

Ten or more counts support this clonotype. In nucleotides, the CDR3 is TGTGCCAGCAGCAACGAGGAGACCTTGAACACTGAAGCTTTCTTT. This codes for CASSNEETLNTEAFF. The V gene is TRBV7-8, the J gene TRBJ1-1; unclear D gene. The V gene lost 5 bases and the J gene lost 0 bases, with 13 bases spanning the gap. This CDR3 spans 15 amino acids. Germline V gives CDR1 SGHVS, CDR2 FQNEAQ.

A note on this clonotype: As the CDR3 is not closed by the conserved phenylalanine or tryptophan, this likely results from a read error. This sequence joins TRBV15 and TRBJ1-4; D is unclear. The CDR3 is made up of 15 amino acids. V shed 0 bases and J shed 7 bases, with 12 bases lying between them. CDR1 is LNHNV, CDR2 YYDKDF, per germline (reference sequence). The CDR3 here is CATSRDFGFGEKLFL. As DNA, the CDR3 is TGTGCCACCAGCAGAGATTTCGGTTTCGGTGAAAAACTGTTTCTT.

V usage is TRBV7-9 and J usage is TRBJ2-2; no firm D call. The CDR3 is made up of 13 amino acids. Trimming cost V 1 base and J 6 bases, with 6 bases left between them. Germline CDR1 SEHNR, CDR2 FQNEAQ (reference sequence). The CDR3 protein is CASSLVISGELFF. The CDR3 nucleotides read TGTGCCAGCAGCTTAGTAATATCCGGGGAGCTGTTTTTT.

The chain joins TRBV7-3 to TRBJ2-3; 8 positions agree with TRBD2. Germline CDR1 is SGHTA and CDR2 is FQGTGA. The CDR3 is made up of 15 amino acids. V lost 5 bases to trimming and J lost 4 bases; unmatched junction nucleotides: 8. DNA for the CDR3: TGTGCCAGCAGCCAGGGGACTAGTTGGGCAGATACGCAGTATTTT. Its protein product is CASSQGTSWADTQYF.

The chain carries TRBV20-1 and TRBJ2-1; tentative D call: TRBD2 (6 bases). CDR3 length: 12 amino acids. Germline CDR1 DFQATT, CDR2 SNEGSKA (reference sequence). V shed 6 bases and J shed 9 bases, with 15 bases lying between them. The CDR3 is CSAPVGGLEQFF. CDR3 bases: TGCAGTGCCCCGGTAGGAGGGCTTGAGCAGTTCTTC.

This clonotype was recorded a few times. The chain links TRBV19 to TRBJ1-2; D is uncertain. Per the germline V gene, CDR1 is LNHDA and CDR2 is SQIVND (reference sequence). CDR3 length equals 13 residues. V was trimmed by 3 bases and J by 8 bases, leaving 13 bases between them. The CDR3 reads CASSITLVGGYTF. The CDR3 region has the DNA TGTGCCAGTAGTATTACTTTGGTCGGAGGCTACACCTTC.

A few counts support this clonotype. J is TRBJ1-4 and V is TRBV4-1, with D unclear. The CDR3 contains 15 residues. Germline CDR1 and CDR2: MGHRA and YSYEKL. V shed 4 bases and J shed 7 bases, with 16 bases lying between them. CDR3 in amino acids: CASSPGPRSGEKLFF. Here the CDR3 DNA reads TGCGCCAGCAGCCCAGGACCTAGAAGTGGTGAAAAACTGTTTTTT.

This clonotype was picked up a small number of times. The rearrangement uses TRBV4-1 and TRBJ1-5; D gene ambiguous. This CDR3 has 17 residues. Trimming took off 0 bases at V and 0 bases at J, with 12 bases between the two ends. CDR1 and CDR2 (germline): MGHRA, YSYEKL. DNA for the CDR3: TGCGCCAGCAGCCAAGAACGCCTAACAGTTAGCAATCAGCCCCAGCATTTT. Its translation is CASSQERLTVSNQPQHF.

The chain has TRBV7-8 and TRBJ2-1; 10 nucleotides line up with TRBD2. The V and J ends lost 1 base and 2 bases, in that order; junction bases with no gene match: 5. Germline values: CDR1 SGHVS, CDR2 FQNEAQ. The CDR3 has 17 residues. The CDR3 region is CASSLEGSGGPYNEQFF. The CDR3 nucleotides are TGTGCCAGCAGCTTAGAGGGTAGCGGGGGGCCCTACAATGAGCAGTTCTTC.

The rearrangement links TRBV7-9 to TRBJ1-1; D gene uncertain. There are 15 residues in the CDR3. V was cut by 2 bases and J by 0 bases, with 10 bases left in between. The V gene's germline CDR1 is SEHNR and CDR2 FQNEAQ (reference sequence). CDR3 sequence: CASSLPPKLNTEAFF. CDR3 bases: TGTGCCAGCAGCTTACCCCCGAAACTGAACACTGAAGCTTTCTTT. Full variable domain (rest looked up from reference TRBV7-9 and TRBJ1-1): DTGVSQNPRHKITKRGQNVTFRCDPISEHNRLYWYRQTLGQGPEFLTYFQNEAQLEKSRLLSDRFSAERPKGSFSTLEIQRTEQGDSAMYLCASSLPPKLNTEAFFGQGTRLTVV.

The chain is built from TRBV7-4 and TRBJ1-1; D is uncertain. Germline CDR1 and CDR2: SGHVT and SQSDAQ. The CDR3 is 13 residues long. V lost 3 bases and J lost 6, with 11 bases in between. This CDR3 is CASSFNPVAEAFF. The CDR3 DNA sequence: TGTGCCAGCAGCTTTAACCCTGTGGCTGAAGCTTTCTTT.

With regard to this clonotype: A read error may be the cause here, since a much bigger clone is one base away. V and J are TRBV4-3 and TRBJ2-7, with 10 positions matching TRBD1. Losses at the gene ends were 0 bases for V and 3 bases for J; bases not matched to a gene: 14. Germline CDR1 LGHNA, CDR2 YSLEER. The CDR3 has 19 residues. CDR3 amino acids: CASSQDRILGTGVYYEQYF. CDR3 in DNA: TGCGCCAGCAGCCAAGATCGGATCTTGGGGACAGGGGTCTACTACGAGCAGTACTTC.